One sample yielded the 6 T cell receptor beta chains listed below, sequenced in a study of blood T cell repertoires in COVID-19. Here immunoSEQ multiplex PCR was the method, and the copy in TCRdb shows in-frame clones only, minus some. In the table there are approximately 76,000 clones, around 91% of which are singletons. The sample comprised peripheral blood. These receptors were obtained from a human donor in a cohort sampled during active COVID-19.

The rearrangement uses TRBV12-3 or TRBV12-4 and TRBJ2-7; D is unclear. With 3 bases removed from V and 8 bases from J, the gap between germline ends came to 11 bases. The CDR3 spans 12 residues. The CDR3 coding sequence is TGTGCCAGCAGTTTGGAGCGTCTGAAGCAGTACTTC. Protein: CASSLERLKQYF.

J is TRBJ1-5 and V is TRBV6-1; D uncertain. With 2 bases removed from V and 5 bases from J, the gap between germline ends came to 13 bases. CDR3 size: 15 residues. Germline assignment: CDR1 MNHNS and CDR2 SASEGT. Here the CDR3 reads CASSEPIGSDQPQHF. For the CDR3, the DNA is TGTGCCAGCAGTGAACCAATAGGGAGTGATCAGCCCCAGCATTTT.

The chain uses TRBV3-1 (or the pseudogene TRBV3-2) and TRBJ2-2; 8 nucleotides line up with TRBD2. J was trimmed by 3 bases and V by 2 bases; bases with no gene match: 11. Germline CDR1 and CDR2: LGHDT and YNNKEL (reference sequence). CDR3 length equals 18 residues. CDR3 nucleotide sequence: TGTGCCAGCAGCCAACCTATCGCGGGAGGTTGGCACACCGGGGAGCTGTTTTTT. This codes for CASSQPIAGGWHTGELFF.

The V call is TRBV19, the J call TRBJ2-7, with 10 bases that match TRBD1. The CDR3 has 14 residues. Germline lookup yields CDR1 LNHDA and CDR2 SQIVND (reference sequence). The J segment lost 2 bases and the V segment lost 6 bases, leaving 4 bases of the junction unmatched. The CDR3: CASSRQGAPYEQYF. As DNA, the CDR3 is TGTGCCAGTAGCAGACAGGGGGCTCCCTACGAGCAGTACTTC.

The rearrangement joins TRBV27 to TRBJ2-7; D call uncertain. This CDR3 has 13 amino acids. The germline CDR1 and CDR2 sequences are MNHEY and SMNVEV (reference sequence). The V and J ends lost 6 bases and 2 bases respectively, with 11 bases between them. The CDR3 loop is CASRLTTTYEQYF. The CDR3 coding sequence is TGTGCCAGCAGGTTGACAACAACCTACGAGCAGTACTTC.

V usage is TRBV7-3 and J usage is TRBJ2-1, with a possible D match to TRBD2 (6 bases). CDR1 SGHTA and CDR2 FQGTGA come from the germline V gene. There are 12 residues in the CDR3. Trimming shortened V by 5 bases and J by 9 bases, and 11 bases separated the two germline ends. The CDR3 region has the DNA TGTGCCAGCAGCCCGGGAGCTAGTGAGCAGTTCTTC. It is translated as CASSPGASEQFF.